These 22 T cell receptor beta chains were sequenced from one sample in a study of low-dose radiotherapy and immunotherapy resistance in tumors. The time point here: before trial treatment. TRAV- and TRBV-specific primers, spanning alpha and beta chains, primed first-strand cDNA. Both a constant-region primer and a V-primer adapter served to amplify TCRs across 15 to 25 PCR cycles. One entry per CDR3 protein, called by TCRdb with MiXCR from the reads. The repertoire holds more than 85,000 distinct CDR3 sequences, with roughly 9% as singletons. The sequences come from PBMCs, collected before treatment. The source is a male donor with prostate cancer.

With respect to this clonotype: This likely reflects a read error, since a far larger clone is one base away. The J gene is TRBJ2-3, the V gene TRBV6-5, with 7 bases that match TRBD2. Germline lookup yields CDR1 MNHEY and CDR2 SVGAGI. V lost 6 bases to trimming and J lost 4 bases; unmatched junction nucleotides: 13. The CDR3 spans 16 residues. CDR3 bases: TGTGCCAGCAGACACCTCCCGCGGGAGCTACCAGATACGCAGTATTTT. It yields the protein CASRHLPRELPDTQYF.

J is TRBJ2-5 and V is TRBV7-3; TRBD1 agrees at 9 bases. The trim removed 5 bases at V and 5 bases at J, leaving 6 bases unmatched. Germline CDR1 SGHTA, CDR2 FQGTGA. CDR3 size: 14 residues. Here the CDR3 DNA reads TGTGCCAGCAGCCCGGGACAGGGAGAGGAGACCCAGTACTTC. It yields the protein CASSPGQGEETQYF.

There are many counts of this clonotype. This rearrangement joins TRBV4-1 to TRBJ2-5; TRBD2 aligns across 14 bases. CDR3 length: 16 amino acids. Germline V gene sequence: CDR1 MGHRA, CDR2 YSYEKL. Trimming cost V 4 bases and J 4 bases; bases outside gene matches: 5. This CDR3 is CASSLGLAGGTETQYF. In DNA form, the CDR3 reads TGCGCCAGCAGCCTCGGACTAGCGGGAGGCACAGAGACCCAGTACTTC.

In its sample, this clonotype was seen many times. In DNA form, the CDR3 reads TGTGCCACCGAAAGGAACGAAGGGACAAAGCAGTTCTTC. Encoded protein: CATERNEGTKQFF. The rearrangement links TRBV7-2 to TRBJ2-1; D is possibly TRBD1 (6 bases). The V and J ends lost 10 bases and 11 bases respectively, with 21 bases between them. This CDR3 spans 13 amino acids. Germline CDR1 is SGHTA and CDR2 is FQGNSA. The full variable domain, with the rest looked up from reference TRBV7-2 and TRBJ2-1, is GAGVSQSPSNKVTEKGKDVELRCDPISGHTALYWYRQSLGQGLEFLIYFQGNSAPDKSGLPSDRFSAERTGGSVSTLTIQRTQQEDSAVYLCATERNEGTKQFFGPGTRLTVL.

This clonotype was recorded many times. The J gene is TRBJ2-4, the V gene TRBV18; 8 bases line up with TRBD1. Unmatched junction bases numbered 8, after V lost 4 bases and J lost 0 bases. The length of the CDR3 is 17 residues. The germline V gene encodes CDR1 KGHSH and CDR2 LQKENI. In DNA, the CDR3 is TGTGCCAGCTCACTCATGGACAGGGAACTAGCCAAAAACATTCAGTACTTC. This encodes CASSLMDRELAKNIQYF.

This clonotype was counted ten times or more. V usage is TRBV4-1 and J usage is TRBJ1-5; D not resolved. Trimming took off 4 bases at V and 0 bases at J, with 13 bases between the two ends. CDR3 length: 16 amino acids. Germline V gives CDR1 MGHRA, CDR2 YSYEKL. The DNA for the CDR3 is TGCGCCAGCAGCCCCACCGGTGCTGTTAGCAATCAGCCCCAGCATTTT. Translating gives CASSPTGAVSNQPQHF.

This clonotype has more than one count but fewer than ten. This chain links TRBV14 with TRBJ2-3; a weak D match, TRBD2 (5 bases). Per germline, CDR1 SGHDN and CDR2 FVKESK. The CDR3 is 15 residues long. Trimming took 7 bases from V and 5 from J, leaving 19 bases between them. The CDR3 sequence is CASTPGALAVDTQYF. The CDR3, as DNA: TGTGCCAGCACCCCCGGTGCGCTAGCTGTAGATACGCAGTATTTT.

Note on this clonotype: A far larger clone lies a single base away; this is likely a read error. The chain has TRBV12-3 or TRBV12-4 and TRBJ2-7; D possibly matches TRBD1 or TRBD2 (5 bases each). The length of the CDR3 is 14 residues. Trimming took off 3 bases at V and 7 bases at J, with 16 bases between the two ends. The CDR3 loop is CASSLPGRYNEQYF. The CDR3 nucleotides read TGTGCCAGCAGTTTGCCGGGGCGCTACAATGAGCAGTACTTC.

This clonotype was recorded many times. This rearrangement joins TRBV28 to TRBJ1-5, with D perhaps matching TRBD1 (5 bases). The germline V gene encodes CDR1 MDHEN and CDR2 SYDVKM. CDR3 size: 16 residues. V was shortened by 3 bases and J by 3 bases, with 15 bases between the two germline ends. The CDR3 protein is CASSLYKTEPNQPQHF. CDR3 coding DNA: TGTGCCAGCAGTTTGTACAAGACAGAACCCAATCAGCCCCAGCATTTT. The whole variable domain, remainder taken from reference TRBV28 and TRBJ1-5, is DVKVTQSSRYLVKRTGEKVFLECVQDMDHENMFWYRQDPGLGLRLIYFSYDVKMKEKGDIPEGYSVSREKKERFSLILESASTNQTSMYLCASSLYKTEPNQPQHFGDGTRLSIL.

This clonotype was counted ten times or more. This chain uses TRBV4-1 with TRBJ2-3; no reliable D call. This CDR3 contains 17 residues. Trimming shortened V by 0 bases and J by 4 bases, and 17 bases separated the two germline ends. The germline CDR1 and CDR2 sequences are MGHRA and YSYEKL. The chain's CDR3 is CASSQEIGGLSADTQYF. CDR3 DNA sequence: TGCGCCAGCAGCCAAGAGATTGGTGGGTTAAGTGCAGATACGCAGTATTTT.

This clonotype has at least ten counts. The chain is built from TRBV20-1 and TRBJ2-7; 9 bases agree with TRBD1. After removal of 6 bases from V and 4 bases from J, the junction contained 7 bases not matched to a gene. CDR3 size: 13 residues. Per germline, CDR1 DFQATT and CDR2 SNEGSKA (reference sequence). Written as DNA, the CDR3 is TGCAGTGCGGCCCGGACAGGGGTGTACGAGCAGTACTTC. Protein product: CSAARTGVYEQYF.

This clonotype has a count of ten or more. The DNA for the CDR3 is TGCAGTGCCTTACAAGGGACTAGCGGGAGCTCCTACAATGAGCAGTTCTTC. Its protein product is CSALQGTSGSSYNEQFF. The V and J genes are TRBV20-1 and TRBJ2-1; 14 bases agree with TRBD2. CDR1 and CDR2 (germline): DFQATT, SNEGSKA (reference sequence). Unmatched junction bases numbered 7, after V lost 6 bases and J lost 0 bases. The CDR3 spans 17 residues.

Ten or more counts support this clonotype. V gene TRBV12-3 or TRBV12-4 combines with J gene TRBJ2-7; possible D gene TRBD2, 6 bases. The CDR3 consists of 14 residues. V was clipped by 3 bases and J by 3 bases, with 12 bases between them. For the CDR3, the DNA is TGTGCCAGCAGTTTCGATCAGGGAGGCTACGAGCAGTACTTC. This gives the protein CASSFDQGGYEQYF.

This clonotype has at least ten counts. Relative to the germline gene, one junction end is altered; a read error may explain this. The chain has TRBV11-2 and TRBJ2-5; no clear D gene. The germline gives CDR1 SGHAT, CDR2 FQNNGV. The CDR3 covers 14 residues. The CDR3 region has the DNA TGTGCCAGCAGCCACCCGCCCCACCAGGAGACCCAGTACTTC. Encoded protein: CASSHPPHQETQYF.

There are many counts of this clonotype. This chain links TRBV20-1 with TRBJ2-5; D might be TRBD2 (5 bases). Germline V gives CDR1 DFQATT, CDR2 SNEGSKA (reference sequence). V gave up 5 bases and J gave up 1 base, with 17 bases separating them. CDR3 length: 15 amino acids. The DNA of the CDR3 is TGCAGTGCTGGGGAATTTGGGAGCTCCCAAGAGACCCAGTACTTC. Protein product: CSAGEFGSSQETQYF.

This clonotype was seen ten or more times. The chain is built from TRBV5-1 and TRBJ2-3; 7 nucleotides match TRBD1. CDR3 length equals 16 residues. Germline values: CDR1 SGHRS, CDR2 YFSETQ. J lost 2 bases, V lost 2 bases, and 8 bases had no gene match. CDR3: CASSFATGQPTDTQYF. The CDR3 DNA follows: TGCGCCAGCAGCTTTGCGACGGGACAGCCCACAGATACGCAGTATTTT.

This clonotype has more than one count but fewer than ten. Here the CDR3 reads CASSPPDRGPSDTQYF. The CDR3 DNA reads TGTGCCAGCAGCCCCCCGGACAGGGGGCCATCAGATACGCAGTATTTT. The chain is built from TRBV7-6 and TRBJ2-3, with 11 bases fitting TRBD1. This CDR3 has 16 amino acids. Germline CDR1 SGHVS, CDR2 FNYEAQ. The V gene end was trimmed by 5 bases and the J gene end by 4 bases; junction bases not matched to a gene: 8.

CDR3 loop: CASSSNPAGGVYGYTF. The DNA of the CDR3 is TGTGCCAGCAGCTCCAACCCCGCAGGGGGGGTCTATGGCTACACCTTC. The chain couples TRBV7-2 to TRBJ1-2; 7 positions agree with TRBD1. Germline lookup yields CDR1 SGHTA and CDR2 FQGNSA. With 4 bases clipped from V and 4 bases from J, the junction kept 12 bases outside the gene matches. The length of the CDR3 is 16 residues.

This clonotype has ten or more counts. The chain links TRBV28 to TRBJ2-2, with TRBD1 matching 7 bases. CDR1 and CDR2 from the germline V gene are MDHEN and SYDVKM. Germline trimming cut 2 bases from V and 5 bases from J; bases unmatched to any gene: 5. This CDR3 contains 15 residues. The CDR3: CASSLTTGRTGELFF. For the CDR3, the DNA is TGTGCCAGCAGTTTAACGACAGGGCGGACCGGGGAGCTGTTTTTT.

This chain links TRBV19 with TRBJ2-2, with 7 bases aligning to TRBD1. With 7 bases clipped from V and 2 bases from J, the junction kept 4 bases outside the gene matches. Germline CDR1 reads LNHDA; CDR2 reads SQIVND (reference sequence). This CDR3 has 14 amino acids. This CDR3 is CASTDRPNTGELFF. CDR3 coding DNA: TGTGCCAGTACGGACAGGCCAAACACCGGGGAGCTGTTTTTT.

This clonotype was counted at least ten times. The genes are TRBV11-2 and TRBJ2-2, with no clear D. The germline V gene encodes CDR1 SGHAT and CDR2 FQNNGV. Trimming took off 0 bases at V and 9 bases at J, with 11 bases between the two ends. CDR3 size: 14 residues. The CDR3 here is CASSLEPGGRELFF. For the CDR3, the DNA is TGTGCCAGCAGCTTAGAACCAGGCGGCCGGGAGCTGTTTTTT.

This clonotype was seen repeatedly, ten times or more. The chain employs TRBV29-1 and TRBJ1-4, with D possibly TRBD1 on 6 matching bases. With 6 bases removed from V and 12 bases from J, the gap between germline ends came to 23 bases. This CDR3 is 14 amino acids long. Germline CDR1 reads SQVTM; CDR2 reads ANQGSEA. The CDR3 reads CSVLGGGPRLELFF. The CDR3 DNA is TGCAGCGTACTGGGTGGGGGCCCGCGGTTGGAACTGTTTTTT.